The clone carrying this T cell receptor (beta chain) was counted many times. As yet, its antigen is unknown. TCRdb analysed the multiplex PCR reads with MiXCR anew, one entry per CDR3 protein. The data hold roughly 120,000 distinct CDR3 sequences, with about 20% observed a single time. The sample is drawn from a study of breast tumors, draining lymph nodes, adjacent tissues. Study observations and caveats: That most tumor T cells come from lymph nodes remained unproven. Tumor TCR diversity was below lymph nodes but above nontumor tissue. Data fit most tumor T cells coming from lymph node, expanding in tumor. Luminal-like breast cancer showed significantly higher tumor–nontumor repertoire similarity than basal-like.

The ends were cut back, 1 base at V and 6 bases at J, with 14 bases in the middle. The germline CDR1 and CDR2 sequences are MGHRA and YSYEKL. The CDR3 covers 15 residues. Samples came from axillary lymph nodes draining the breast cancer. Sequencing was done on a sample of axillary lymph node tissue. This sequence joins TRBV4-1 and TRBJ2-3; D may correspond to TRBD1 or TRBD2 (5 bases each). The TCR was taken from a female donor with breast cancer. Some clones in this sample may be carry-over from other donors' samples. The CDR3 region has the DNA TGCGCCAGCAGCCAAGTTTGGGACGGTGTGGATACGCAGTATTTT. It yields the protein CASSQVWDGVDTQYF.